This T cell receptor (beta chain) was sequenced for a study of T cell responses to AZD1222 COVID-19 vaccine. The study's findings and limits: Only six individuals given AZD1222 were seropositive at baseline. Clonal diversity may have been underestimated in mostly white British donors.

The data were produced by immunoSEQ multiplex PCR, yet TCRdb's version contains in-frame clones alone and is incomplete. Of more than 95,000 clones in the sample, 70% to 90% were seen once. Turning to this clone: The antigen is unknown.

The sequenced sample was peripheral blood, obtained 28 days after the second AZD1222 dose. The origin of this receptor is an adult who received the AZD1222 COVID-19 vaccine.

CDR3 coding DNA: TGTGCCAGCGGATCGGGACACCTCTATGGCTACACCTTC. Amino acids: CASGSGHLYGYTF. The V and J genes are TRBV27 and TRBJ1-2; possibly TRBD1 for D (6 bases). Germline-derived CDR1 and CDR2 are MNHEY and SMNVEV (reference sequence). This CDR3 is built from 13 residues. Trimming stripped 8 bases from V and 4 bases from J, with 14 bases between.